The clone carrying this TCR beta chain was detected only a few times. Its antigen is still unknown. These data are taken from a study of beta chain features in type 1 diabetes. Reverse transcribing all isolated RNA meant expressed TCRB transcripts were sequenced. Sequencing used immunoSEQ multiplex PCR; TCRdb keeps in-frame clones, though not all of them. The sample shows 150,000 to 190,000 clones, under 13% of them seen only once. J gave up 6 bases and V 6 bases, and 5 bases lay outside the gene matches. The CDR3 covers 14 residues. The germline V gene has CDR1 LNHDA and CDR2 SQIVND (reference sequence). Whole-study results and caveats: Within each of all four CD4+ subsets, Type 1 diabetes patients had TCRB CDR3s that were moderately but significantly shorter.

This chain uses TRBV19 with TRBJ2-3; TRBD2 aligns across 11 bases. The source of this sequence is a man aged 30-40 years with type 1 diabetes. Source material: central memory CD4+ T cells from blood. CDR3 protein: CASSVAGGSDTQYF. Written as DNA, the CDR3 is TGTGCCAGTAGCGTAGCGGGAGGGTCGGATACGCAGTATTTT.